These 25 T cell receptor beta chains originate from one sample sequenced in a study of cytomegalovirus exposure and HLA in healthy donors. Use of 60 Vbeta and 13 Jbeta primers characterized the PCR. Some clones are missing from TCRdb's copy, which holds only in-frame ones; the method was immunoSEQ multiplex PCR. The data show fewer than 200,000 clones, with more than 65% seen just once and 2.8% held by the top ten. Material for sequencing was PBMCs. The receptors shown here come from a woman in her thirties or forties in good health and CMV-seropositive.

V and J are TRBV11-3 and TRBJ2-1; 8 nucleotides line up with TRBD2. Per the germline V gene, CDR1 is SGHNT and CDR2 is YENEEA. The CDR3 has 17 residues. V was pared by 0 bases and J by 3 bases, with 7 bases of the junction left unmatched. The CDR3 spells CASSLDLGGLDYNEQFF. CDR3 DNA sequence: TGTGCCAGCAGCTTAGATCTGGGGGGACTAGACTACAATGAGCAGTTCTTC.

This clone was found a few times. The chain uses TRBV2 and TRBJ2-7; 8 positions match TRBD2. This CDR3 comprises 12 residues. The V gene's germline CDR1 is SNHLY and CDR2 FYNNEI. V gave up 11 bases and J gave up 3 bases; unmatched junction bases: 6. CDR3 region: CASDSGGYEQYF. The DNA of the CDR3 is TGTGCCTCCGACAGCGGGGGCTACGAGCAGTACTTC.

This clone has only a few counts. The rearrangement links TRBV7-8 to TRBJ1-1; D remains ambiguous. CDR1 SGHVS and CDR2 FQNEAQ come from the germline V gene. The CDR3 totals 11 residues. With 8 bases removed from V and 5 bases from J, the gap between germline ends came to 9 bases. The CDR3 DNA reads TGTGCCAGCGGAGGACGGACTGAAGCTTTCTTT. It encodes CASGGRTEAFF.

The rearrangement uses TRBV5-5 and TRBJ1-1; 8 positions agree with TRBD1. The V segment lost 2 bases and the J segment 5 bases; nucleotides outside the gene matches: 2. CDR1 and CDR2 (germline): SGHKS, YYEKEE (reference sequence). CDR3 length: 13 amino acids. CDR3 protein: CASSLWTGTEAFF. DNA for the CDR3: TGTGCCAGCAGCTTATGGACAGGGACTGAAGCTTTCTTT.

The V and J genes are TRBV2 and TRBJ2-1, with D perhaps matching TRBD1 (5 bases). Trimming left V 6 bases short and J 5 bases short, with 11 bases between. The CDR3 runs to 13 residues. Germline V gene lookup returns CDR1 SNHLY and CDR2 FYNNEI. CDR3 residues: CASRVQVDNEQFF. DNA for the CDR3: TGTGCCAGCAGGGTACAGGTCGACAATGAGCAGTTCTTC.

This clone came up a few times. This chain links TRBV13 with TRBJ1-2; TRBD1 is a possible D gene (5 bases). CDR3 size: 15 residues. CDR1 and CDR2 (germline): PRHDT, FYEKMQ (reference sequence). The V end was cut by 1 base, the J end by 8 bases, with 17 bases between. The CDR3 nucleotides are TGTGCCAGCAGCTTAGTGGGGGGGGATCTAGACGGCTACACCTTC. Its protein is CASSLVGGDLDGYTF.

CDR3 in DNA: TGTGCCAGCAGGGCAAACAGGGGGGATAATTCACCCCTCCACTTT. This gives the protein CASRANRGDNSPLHF. The chain joins TRBV6-5 to TRBJ1-6; the match to TRBD1 covers 8 bases. The CDR3 sequence is 15 residues long. Germline trimming cut 6 bases from V and 5 bases from J; bases unmatched to any gene: 6. Looked up from germline, CDR1 is MNHEY and CDR2 is SVGAGI.

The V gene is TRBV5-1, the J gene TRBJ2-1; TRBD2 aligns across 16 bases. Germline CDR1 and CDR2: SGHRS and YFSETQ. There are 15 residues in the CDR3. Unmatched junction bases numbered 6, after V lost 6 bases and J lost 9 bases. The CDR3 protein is CASTTGLAGGTEQFF. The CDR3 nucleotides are TGCGCCAGCACGACGGGACTAGCGGGAGGGACTGAGCAGTTCTTC.

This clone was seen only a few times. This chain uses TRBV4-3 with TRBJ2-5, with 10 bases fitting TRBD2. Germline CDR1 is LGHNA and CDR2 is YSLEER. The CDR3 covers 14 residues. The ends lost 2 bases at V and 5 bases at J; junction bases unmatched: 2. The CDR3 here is CASSQKRGGETQYF. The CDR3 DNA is TGCGCCAGCAGCCAAAAGCGGGGGGGGGAGACCCAGTACTTC.

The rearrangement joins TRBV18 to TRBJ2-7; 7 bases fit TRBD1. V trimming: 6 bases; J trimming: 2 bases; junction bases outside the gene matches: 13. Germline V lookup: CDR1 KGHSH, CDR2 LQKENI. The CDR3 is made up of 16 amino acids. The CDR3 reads CASSPGTAVGAYEQYF. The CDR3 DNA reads TGTGCCAGCTCCCCCGGGACAGCAGTCGGGGCCTACGAGCAGTACTTC.

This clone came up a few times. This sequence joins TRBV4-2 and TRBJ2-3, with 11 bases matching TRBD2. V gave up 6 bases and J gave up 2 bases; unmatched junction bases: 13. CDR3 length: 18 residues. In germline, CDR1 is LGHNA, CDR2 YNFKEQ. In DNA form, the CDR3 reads TGTGCCAGCAGTTTCCAACTAGCGGGGGAGGGATACACAGATACGCAGTATTTT. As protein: CASSFQLAGEGYTDTQYF.

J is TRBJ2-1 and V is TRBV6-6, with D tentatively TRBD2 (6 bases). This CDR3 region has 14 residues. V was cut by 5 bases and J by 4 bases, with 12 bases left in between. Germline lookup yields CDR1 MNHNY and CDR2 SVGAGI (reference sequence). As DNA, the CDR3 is TGTGCCAGCAGTCGGGAGCGGCTATACAATGAGCAGTTCTTC. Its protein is CASSRERLYNEQFF.

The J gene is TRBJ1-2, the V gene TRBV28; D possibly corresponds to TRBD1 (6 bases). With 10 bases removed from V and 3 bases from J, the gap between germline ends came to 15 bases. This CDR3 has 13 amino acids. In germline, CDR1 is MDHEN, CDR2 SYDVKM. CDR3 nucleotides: TGTGCCATCTTGAGCTCAGGGGACTATGGCTACACCTTC. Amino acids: CAILSSGDYGYTF.

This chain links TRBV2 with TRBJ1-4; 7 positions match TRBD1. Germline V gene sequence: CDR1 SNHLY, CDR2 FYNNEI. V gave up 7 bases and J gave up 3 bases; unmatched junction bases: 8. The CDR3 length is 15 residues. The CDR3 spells CASMTGWGSNEKLFF. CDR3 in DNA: TGTGCCAGCATGACAGGGTGGGGATCTAATGAAAAACTGTTTTTT.

The CDR3 region is CASSQDRLNQPQHF. In nucleotides, the CDR3 is TGCGCCAGCAGCCAGGACAGGTTAAATCAGCCCCAGCATTTT. The chain is built from TRBV4-3 and TRBJ1-5, with 7 bases identical to TRBD1. This CDR3 is 14 amino acids long. Germline CDR1 is LGHNA and CDR2 is YSLEER. The V and J ends lost 3 bases and 4 bases, in that order; junction bases with no gene match: 3.

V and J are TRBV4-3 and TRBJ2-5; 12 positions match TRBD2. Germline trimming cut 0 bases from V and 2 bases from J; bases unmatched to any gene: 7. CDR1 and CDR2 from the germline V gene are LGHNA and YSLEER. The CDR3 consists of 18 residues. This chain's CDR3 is CASSQDLAGGLSQETQYF. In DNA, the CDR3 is TGCGCCAGCAGCCAAGATCTAGCGGGAGGGTTGTCGCAAGAGACCCAGTACTTC.

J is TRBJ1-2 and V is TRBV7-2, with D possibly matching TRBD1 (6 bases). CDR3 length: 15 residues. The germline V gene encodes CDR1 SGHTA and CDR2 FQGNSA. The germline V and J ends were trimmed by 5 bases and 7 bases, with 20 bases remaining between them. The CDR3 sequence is CASSLRPDRFGGYTF. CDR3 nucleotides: TGTGCCAGCAGCCTTCGACCAGACAGGTTTGGTGGCTACACCTTC.

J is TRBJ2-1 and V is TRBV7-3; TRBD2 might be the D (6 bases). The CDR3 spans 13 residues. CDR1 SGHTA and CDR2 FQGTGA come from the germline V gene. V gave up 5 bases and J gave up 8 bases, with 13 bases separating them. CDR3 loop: CASSTGGADEQFF. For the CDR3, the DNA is TGTGCCAGCAGCACTGGAGGGGCCGATGAGCAGTTCTTC.

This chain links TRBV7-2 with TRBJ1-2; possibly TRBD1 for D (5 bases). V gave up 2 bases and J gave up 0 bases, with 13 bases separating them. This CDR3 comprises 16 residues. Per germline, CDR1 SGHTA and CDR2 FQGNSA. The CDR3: CASSLIMGPTNYGYTF. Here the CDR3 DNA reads TGTGCCAGCAGCTTAATAATGGGGCCAACTAACTATGGCTACACCTTC.

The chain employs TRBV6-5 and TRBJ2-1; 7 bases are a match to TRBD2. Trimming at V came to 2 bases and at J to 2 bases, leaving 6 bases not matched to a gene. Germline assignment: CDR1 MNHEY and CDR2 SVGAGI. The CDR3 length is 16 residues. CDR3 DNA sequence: TGTGCCAGCAGTTACCTAGGCGGGAGAACCTACAATGAGCAGTTCTTC. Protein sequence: CASSYLGGRTYNEQFF.

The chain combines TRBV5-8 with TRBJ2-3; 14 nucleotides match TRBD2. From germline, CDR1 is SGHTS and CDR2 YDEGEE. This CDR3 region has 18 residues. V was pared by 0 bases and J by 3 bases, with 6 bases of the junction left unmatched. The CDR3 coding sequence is TGTGCCAGCAGCTTGGGGGGACTAGCGGGAGTTAGGACAGATACGCAGTATTTT. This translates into CASSLGGLAGVRTDTQYF.

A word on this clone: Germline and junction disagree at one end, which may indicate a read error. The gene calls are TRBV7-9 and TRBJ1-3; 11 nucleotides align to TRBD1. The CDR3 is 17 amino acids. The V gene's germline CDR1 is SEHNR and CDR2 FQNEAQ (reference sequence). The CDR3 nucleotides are TGTTCCAGCAGCTTGGACAGGGGGCCGGTAGTTGGAAACACCATATATTTT. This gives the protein CSSSLDRGPVVGNTIYF.

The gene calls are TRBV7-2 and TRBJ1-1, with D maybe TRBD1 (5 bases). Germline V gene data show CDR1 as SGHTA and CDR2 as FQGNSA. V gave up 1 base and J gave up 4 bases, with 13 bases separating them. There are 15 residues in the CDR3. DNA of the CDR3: TGTGCCAGCAGCTTAGTAGGTGACAGTTCCACTGAAGCTTTCTTT. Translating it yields CASSLVGDSSTEAFF.

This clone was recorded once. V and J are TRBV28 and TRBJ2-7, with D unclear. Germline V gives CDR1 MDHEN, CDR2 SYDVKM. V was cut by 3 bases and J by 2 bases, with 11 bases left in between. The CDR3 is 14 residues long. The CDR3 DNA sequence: TGTGCCAGCAGTTTGAGCCTAGATACCTACGAGCAGTACTTC. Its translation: CASSLSLDTYEQYF.

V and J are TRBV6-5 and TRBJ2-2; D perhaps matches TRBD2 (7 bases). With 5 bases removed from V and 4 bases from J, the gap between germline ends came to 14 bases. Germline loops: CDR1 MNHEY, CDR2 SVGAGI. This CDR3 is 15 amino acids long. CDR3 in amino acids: CASSLTGGFTGELFF. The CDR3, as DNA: TGTGCCAGCAGTCTAACGGGGGGCTTCACCGGGGAGCTGTTTTTT.